The next 19 T cell receptor beta chains were all read from a single sample in a study of T cells in localized non-small cell lung cancer. Some clones are missing from TCRdb's copy, which holds only in-frame ones; the method was immunoSEQ multiplex PCR. The sample has 3,000 to 4,500 clones, about 22% seen once. The material was lung tumor tissue, obtained before any cancer treatment. The receptors derive from a woman aged 35-75 years with stage I lung adenocarcinoma.

The rearrangement joins TRBV10-1 to TRBJ2-5; D is possibly TRBD2 (5 bases). The CDR3 is made up of 14 amino acids. Deletions cut 5 bases from V and 0 bases from J, with 10 bases between. Looked up from germline, CDR1 is WNHNN and CDR2 is SYGVQD (reference sequence). The CDR3 loop reads CASSSGRNQETQYF. CDR3 sequence (DNA): TGCGCCAGCAGTAGCGGACGAAACCAAGAGACCCAGTACTTC.

The chain has TRBV11-3 and TRBJ2-1; 8 nucleotides align to TRBD2. The CDR3 has 16 residues. J gave up 4 bases and V 1 base, and 6 bases lay outside the gene matches. Germline V CDR1 and CDR2: SGHNT, YENEEA. DNA of the CDR3: TGTGCCAGCAGCTTAGTGGGTAGCGGGGTATACAATGAGCAGTTCTTC. This gives the protein CASSLVGSGVYNEQFF.

The chain is built from TRBV19 and TRBJ1-1; TRBD1 is a possible D gene (6 bases). Trimming cost V 8 bases and J 4 bases, with 14 bases left between them. Germline V gene lookup returns CDR1 LNHDA and CDR2 SQIVND (reference sequence). The CDR3 consists of 13 residues. CDR3: CASGQGIGTEAFF. CDR3 sequence (DNA): TGTGCCAGTGGGCAGGGGATCGGCACTGAAGCTTTCTTT.

V usage is TRBV5-1 and J usage is TRBJ1-4; 10 bases line up with TRBD1. The CDR3 is 15 amino acids. CDR1 and CDR2 (germline): SGHRS, YFSETQ. Unmatched junction bases numbered 6, after V lost 0 bases and J lost 10 bases. CDR3 sequence reads: CASSLEPGQGRKLFF. Written as DNA, the CDR3 is TGCGCCAGCAGCTTGGAACCGGGACAGGGGAGAAAACTGTTTTTT.

By share of the sample, this clone is large. The V gene is TRBV19, the J gene TRBJ2-7, with 8 bases that match TRBD1. The CDR3 consists of 14 residues. Trimming cost V 5 bases and J 2 bases; bases outside gene matches: 5. The V gene's germline CDR1 is LNHDA and CDR2 SQIVND (reference sequence). DNA for the CDR3: TGTGCCAGTAGTTCACACAGGGGGGCCTACGAGCAGTACTTC. Translation: CASSSHRGAYEQYF.

CDR3: CASSGGVGNEKLFF. CDR3 nucleotides: TGTGCCAGCAGCGGGGGCGTAGGTAATGAAAAACTGTTTTTT. V and J are TRBV11-3 and TRBJ1-4, with TRBD1 as a possible D gene (6 bases). V lost 5 bases and J 4 bases, leaving 11 bases between the germline ends. CDR1 is SGHNT, CDR2 YENEEA, per germline. The CDR3 has 14 residues.

The chain carries TRBV19 and TRBJ1-2, with TRBD1 matching 7 bases. Germline V gives CDR1 LNHDA, CDR2 SQIVND (reference sequence). The trim removed 3 bases at V and 7 bases at J, leaving 11 bases unmatched. CDR3 length: 15 residues. The chain's CDR3 is CASSISGGSFGGYTF. Here the CDR3 DNA reads TGTGCCAGTAGTATCTCAGGGGGGTCGTTTGGTGGCTACACCTTC.

A single count supports this clone. The CDR3 nucleotides are TGTGCCAGCAGTGACTCTAGCGCCTCCACAGATACGCAGTATTTT. Amino acid sequence: CASSDSSASTDTQYF. The rearrangement links TRBV6-4 to TRBJ2-3; tentative D call: TRBD2 (5 bases). Trimming left V 0 bases short and J 2 bases short, with 9 bases between. This CDR3 spans 15 amino acids. Germline V gene sequence: CDR1 MRHNA, CDR2 SNTAGT.

In its sample, this clone is large. V and J are TRBV16 and TRBJ1-5; D unclear. The CDR3 sequence is 12 residues long. CDR1 is KGHSY and CDR2 is FQNENV in the germline V gene. V was shortened by 3 bases and J by 15 bases, with 15 bases between the two germline ends. In nucleotides, the CDR3 is TGTGCCAGCAGCCAGGGAGACGGTGAATCGCATTTT. Translated, it gives CASSQGDGESHF.

This clone occurred a few times. This rearrangement joins TRBV25-1 to TRBJ1-4; weak D call: TRBD1 (6 bases). Trimming cost V 6 bases and J 8 bases, with 13 bases left between them. Germline V gene lookup returns CDR1 MGHDK and CDR2 SYGVNS. The CDR3 consists of 13 residues. CDR3 coding DNA: TGTGCCAGCAGCGGGCAGGGGTACGAAAAACTGTTTTTT. Amino acid sequence: CASSGQGYEKLFF. The variable domain in full, with the rest retrieved from reference TRBV25-1 and TRBJ1-4, is EADIYQTPRYLVIGTGKKITLECSQTMGHDKMYWYQQDPGMELHLIHYSYGVNSTEKGDLSSESTVSRIRTEHFPLTLESARPSHTSQYLCASSGQGYEKLFFGSGTQLSVL.

The genes are TRBV29-1 and TRBJ2-2; no definite D call. This CDR3 spans 13 amino acids. Germline CDR1 and CDR2: SQVTM and ANQGSEA. The germline V and J ends were trimmed by 5 bases and 2 bases, with 9 bases remaining between them. In DNA form, the CDR3 reads TGCAGCGTTAATGGTATAAACACCGGGGAGCTGTTTTTT. It translates to CSVNGINTGELFF.

The V and J genes are TRBV19 and TRBJ2-1; 7 bases line up with TRBD1. From germline, CDR1 is LNHDA and CDR2 SQIVND (reference sequence). There are 14 residues in the CDR3. With V trimmed by 3 bases and J by 7 bases, 6 bases remained unmatched. This chain's CDR3 is CASSIPGQVNEQFF. In DNA form, the CDR3 reads TGTGCCAGTAGTATTCCCGGACAGGTAAATGAGCAGTTCTTC.

The chain links TRBV5-1 to TRBJ2-7; the D gene is possibly TRBD2 (6 bases). This CDR3 is built from 15 residues. The V and J ends lost 0 bases and 7 bases respectively, with 17 bases between them. Germline V gives CDR1 SGHRS, CDR2 YFSETQ. CDR3 nucleotides: TGCGCCAGCAGCTTGGTGGAAGGGACTGGGCGGGAGCAGTACTTC. Translating it yields CASSLVEGTGREQYF.

This clone has only a few counts. The chain uses TRBV9 and TRBJ2-5; 11 bases are shared with TRBD1. The ends lost 8 bases at V and 6 bases at J; junction bases unmatched: 3. In germline, CDR1 is SGDLS, CDR2 YYNGEE. The CDR3 is made up of 12 amino acids. The CDR3 DNA reads as TGTGCCAGTGGACAGGGGGCAAAGACCCAGTACTTC. It specifies CASGQGAKTQYF.

A few counts support this clone. Germline and junction disagree at one end, which may indicate a read error. This rearrangement joins TRBV6-8 to TRBJ2-7; D may be TRBD2 (5 bases). The germline gives CDR1 MNHGY, CDR2 SAAAGT. This CDR3 comprises 15 residues. The CDR3 DNA is TGTGCCATCAGTGTACAAGGACCCGGAGGTGGCGAGCAGTACTTC. The encoded protein is CAISVQGPGGGEQYF.

The chain carries TRBV6-8 and TRBJ1-5; D possibly corresponds to TRBD1 (5 bases). Germline V CDR1 and CDR2: MNHGY, SAAAGT. The V end was cut by 8 bases, the J end by 0 bases, with 11 bases between. The CDR3 is 14 residues long. In DNA, the CDR3 is TGTGCCAGCGGAACGGGGACTAGCAATCAGCCCCAGCATTTT. Translating gives CASGTGTSNQPQHF.

This clone was observed a few times. This chain joins TRBV2 and TRBJ1-1; D is unclear. CDR3 size: 13 residues. Germline CDR1 reads SNHLY; CDR2 reads FYNNEI. Trimming shortened V by 7 bases and J by 1 base, and 10 bases separated the two germline ends. The CDR3 protein is CASKAGWNTEAFF. CDR3 DNA: TGTGCCAGCAAGGCGGGGTGGAACACTGAAGCTTTCTTT. Complete variable domain (other parts from reference TRBV2 and TRBJ1-1): EPEVTQTPSHQVTQMGQEVILRCVPISNHLYFYWYRQILGQKVEFLVSFYNNEISEKSEIFDDQFSVERPDGSNFTLKIRSTKLEDSAMYFCASKAGWNTEAFFGQGTRLTVV.

Relative to its sample, this clone is medium-sized (0.01 to 0.1%). The chain uses TRBV9 and TRBJ1-3; D remains unclear. CDR3 length equals 13 residues. Trimming cost V 6 bases and J 2 bases, with 9 bases left between them. Germline-derived CDR1 and CDR2 are SGDLS and YYNGEE. The CDR3 protein is CASKPSPGNTIYF. Here the CDR3 DNA reads TGTGCCAGCAAGCCGAGTCCTGGAAACACCATATATTTT.

This clone was detected a few times. The chain combines TRBV11-3 with TRBJ2-7; TRBD1 aligns across 9 bases. This CDR3 spans 14 amino acids. V was pared by 5 bases and J by 4 bases, with 6 bases of the junction left unmatched. Germline CDR1 and CDR2: SGHNT and YENEEA. This CDR3 reads CASSPSDRGYEQYF. The CDR3 region has the DNA TGTGCCAGCAGCCCGAGTGACAGGGGGTACGAGCAGTACTTC.